The 25 T cell receptor beta chains in this list originate from one sample, sequenced in a study of response to subunit inactivated influenza vaccine. TCRdb used MiXCR to reprocess the RT-PCR reads, holding one entry per CDR3 protein. This sample has around 530,000 distinct CDR3 sequences; about 12% occur once, and the top ten carry 10% to 13%. Sequencing was performed on PBMCs from blood, taken on the day of vaccination. The receptor source for this set is a man between 45 and 60 years old who received an inactivated influenza vaccine.

This clonotype was seen ten or more times. The V gene is TRBV6-6, the J gene TRBJ2-7; D is uncertain. The germline gives CDR1 MNHNY, CDR2 SVGAGI (reference sequence). V was shortened by 0 bases and J by 4 bases, with 4 bases between the two germline ends. This CDR3 is built from 12 residues. The CDR3 is CASSYSVYEQYF. In nucleotides, the CDR3 is TGTGCCAGCAGTTACTCCGTATACGAGCAGTACTTC.

This chain links TRBV9 with TRBJ2-5; 7 bases are a match to TRBD1. There are 13 residues in the CDR3. The germline CDR1 and CDR2 sequences are SGDLS and YYNGEE. Unmatched junction bases numbered 5, after V lost 2 bases and J lost 7 bases. CDR3 protein: CASSVDRAATQYF. The CDR3 DNA reads as TGTGCCAGCAGCGTTGACAGGGCTGCGACCCAGTACTTC. Based on the CDR3 plus reference TRBV9 and TRBJ2-5, the full variable domain is DSGVTQTPKHLITATGQRVTLRCSPRSGDLSVYWYQQSLDQGLQFLIQYYNGEERAKGNILERFSAQQFPDLHSELNLSSLELGDSALYFCASSVDRAATQYFGPGTRLLVL.

The chain links TRBV24-1 to TRBJ2-5, with D possibly called TRBD1 or TRBD2 (6 bases each). Looked up from germline, CDR1 is KGHDR and CDR2 is SFDVKD. The length of the CDR3 is 16 residues. V gave up 0 bases and J gave up 2 bases, with 12 bases separating them. CDR3: CATSDLQTRGQETQYF. The CDR3 DNA sequence: TGTGCCACCAGTGATTTGCAGACTAGGGGGCAAGAGACCCAGTACTTC.

This clonotype has only a few counts. The genes are TRBV29-1 and TRBJ1-1; D unclear. Germline lookup yields CDR1 SQVTM and CDR2 ANQGSEA. Trimming shortened V by 5 bases and J by 3 bases, and 16 bases separated the two germline ends. The length of the CDR3 is 14 residues. CDR3 in amino acids: CSVNRNLRDTEAFF. In DNA form, the CDR3 reads TGCAGCGTTAACCGAAACCTGCGGGACACTGAAGCTTTCTTT. Variable domain in full (rest from reference TRBV29-1 and TRBJ1-1): SAVISQKPSRDICQRGTSLTIQCQVDSQVTMMFWYRQQPGQSLTLIATANQGSEATYESGFVIDKFPISRPNLTFSTLTVSNMSPEDSSIYLCSVNRNLRDTEAFFGQGTRLTVV.

The chain employs TRBV9 and TRBJ1-5; 7 bases fit TRBD1. This CDR3 contains 13 residues. Germline assignment: CDR1 SGDLS and CDR2 YYNGEE. Germline trimming cut 3 bases from V and 7 bases from J; bases unmatched to any gene: 4. The CDR3 DNA is TGTGCCAGCAGCGCCACGGACAGGCAGCCCCAGCATTTT. As protein: CASSATDRQPQHF.

This rearrangement joins TRBV29-1 to TRBJ2-5, with a weak D call TRBD2 (5 bases). The CDR3 loop spans 14 amino acids. Germline V CDR1 and CDR2: SQVTM, ANQGSEA. Trimming took off 0 bases at V and 1 base at J, with 9 bases between the two ends. The CDR3 region is CSVEDWEFQETQYF. DNA of the CDR3: TGCAGCGTTGAAGATTGGGAGTTCCAAGAGACCCAGTACTTC.

The V call is TRBV3-1, the J call TRBJ1-1; tentative D call: TRBD1 (6 bases). V lost 4 bases, J lost 4 bases, and 16 bases lay in between. The CDR3 spans 15 residues. Germline CDR1 LGHDT, CDR2 YNNKEL (reference sequence). The CDR3 spells CASSRLRGRSTEAFF. In nucleotides, the CDR3 is TGTGCCAGCAGCCGGTTACGGGGGCGTAGCACTGAAGCTTTCTTT.

This clonotype has only a few counts. The chain links TRBV15 to TRBJ1-6; D possibly corresponds to TRBD1 (5 bases). The CDR3 has 15 residues. The V end lost 0 bases, the J end lost 7 bases, and 10 bases lay between the germline ends. Germline V lookup: CDR1 LNHNV, CDR2 YYDKDF (reference sequence). DNA of the CDR3: TGTGCCACCAGCAGAGAGGGGGGAAGAAATTCACCCCTCCACTTT. It yields the protein CATSREGGRNSPLHF.

In this sample, this clonotype turned up a few times. The chain carries TRBV6-1 and TRBJ1-4; D is perhaps TRBD1 (6 bases). This CDR3 has 13 residues. Germline-derived CDR1 and CDR2 are MNHNS and SASEGT. Trimming shortened V by 4 bases and J by 14 bases, and 17 bases separated the two germline ends. The CDR3 DNA reads TGTGCCAGCAGTGGTGCAGGGGCCCGACTGCTGTTTTTT. It specifies CASSGAGARLLFF.

This clonotype was seen a few times. The chain combines TRBV12-3 or TRBV12-4 with TRBJ2-2; TRBD2 aligns across 8 bases. The CDR3 has 14 amino acids. V was clipped by 7 bases and J by 6 bases; unmatched bases: 7. CDR3 nucleotide sequence: TGTGCCAGCACCCATGTCGGGAGGGCCGGGGAGCTGTTTTTT. Translation: CASTHVGRAGELFF.

This clonotype was counted ten times or more. The chain uses TRBV27 and TRBJ2-7; D is perhaps TRBD1 (7 bases). V was shortened by 6 bases and J by 6 bases, with 15 bases between the two germline ends. The germline gives CDR1 MNHEY, CDR2 SMNVEV (reference sequence). This CDR3 spans 13 amino acids. The CDR3 DNA reads TGTGCCAGCAGACTTTCAGGGGGGCTCGAGCAGTACTTC. Translating gives CASRLSGGLEQYF.

The CDR3 protein is CASSFLSGYSGELFF. The CDR3, as DNA: TGTGCCAGCAGTTTCTTATCGGGCTACTCCGGGGAGCTGTTTTTT. The J gene is TRBJ2-2, the V gene TRBV28; D is undetermined. Deletions cut 3 bases from V and 6 bases from J, with 14 bases between. Germline-derived CDR1 and CDR2 are MDHEN and SYDVKM. This CDR3 spans 15 amino acids.

This clonotype was recorded at least ten times. This chain joins TRBV7-8 and TRBJ2-1; D is unclear. In germline, CDR1 is SGHVS, CDR2 FQNEAQ. CDR3 length: 13 amino acids. V was cut by 1 base and J by 5 bases, with 6 bases left in between. In DNA, the CDR3 is TGTGCCAGCAGCTTAGGGCAGAACAATGAGCAGTTCTTC. Amino acid sequence: CASSLGQNNEQFF.

This clonotype was seen many times. The chain combines TRBV28 with TRBJ1-5; D uncertain. Germline assignment: CDR1 MDHEN and CDR2 SYDVKM. Between the trimmed V and J ends, which lost 5 bases and 7 bases, there was a span of 6 bases. This CDR3 comprises 11 residues. The CDR3 spells CASSKEQPQHF. CDR3 bases: TGTGCCAGCAGTAAAGAACAGCCCCAGCATTTT.

This rearrangement joins TRBV9 to TRBJ2-7, with TRBD1 as a possible D gene (5 bases). The germline CDR1 and CDR2 sequences are SGDLS and YYNGEE. V was pared by 0 bases and J by 6 bases, with 13 bases between. The length of the CDR3 is 14 residues. CDR3 protein: CASSVAPKGREQYF. The CDR3 DNA is TGTGCCAGCAGCGTAGCACCAAAGGGGCGCGAGCAGTACTTC.

At least ten counts were recorded for this clonotype. The rearrangement joins TRBV4-1 to TRBJ2-2, with D perhaps TRBD2 (7 bases). Germline V CDR1 and CDR2: MGHRA, YSYEKL. The CDR3 is 18 amino acids. The V end was cut by 1 base, the J end by 3 bases, with 18 bases between. CDR3 sequence reads: CASSQVLLGGADTGELFF. The CDR3 nucleotides are TGCGCCAGCAGCCAAGTCCTCCTGGGGGGGGCTGACACCGGGGAGCTGTTTTTT.

This chain connects TRBV4-3 to TRBJ2-7; D uncertain. Germline V gives CDR1 LGHNA, CDR2 YSLEER. The CDR3 has 15 amino acids. V lost 1 base to trimming and J lost 2 bases, with 12 bases between them. The CDR3 DNA sequence: TGCGCCAGCAGCCAAGGAAATAGTGCTGCCTACGAGCAGTACTTC. It is translated as CASSQGNSAAYEQYF.

This clonotype was recorded at least ten times. This rearrangement joins TRBV6-1 to TRBJ1-2; D gene uncertain. The CDR3 totals 15 residues. Trimming left V 2 bases short and J 6 bases short, with 16 bases between. Germline CDR1 MNHNS, CDR2 SASEGT. CDR3 DNA: TGTGCCAGCAGTGAAACCAGCGTAGGGTTTAATGGCTACACCTTC. Translated, it gives CASSETSVGFNGYTF.

For this clonotype: Since the CDR3 does not end with the conserved phenylalanine or tryptophan, this likely comes from a read error. Because the CDR3's place on the DNA is in doubt, the DNA is left out and the CDR3 is given as listed by TCRdb. The chain carries TRBV5-1 and TRBJ2-7. Germline V CDR1 and CDR2: SGHRS, YFSETQ. Both ends counted, the CDR3 spans 13 residues. The CDR3 sequence is CASSLEGTGNLVY.

This clonotype has a handful of counts. V is TRBV29-1 and J is TRBJ2-1; D possibly corresponds to TRBD2 (6 bases). Germline CDR1 SQVTM, CDR2 ANQGSEA. Trimming took 8 bases from V and 4 from J, leaving 15 bases between them. The CDR3 contains 13 residues. The CDR3 is CSFGLTYYNEQFF. The CDR3 bases are TGCAGCTTTGGACTAACCTATTACAATGAGCAGTTCTTC.

This clonotype was observed many times. The gene calls are TRBV7-2 and TRBJ2-1; 12 positions match TRBD2. Germline V CDR1 and CDR2: SGHTA, FQGNSA. Trimming took 5 bases from V and 4 from J; bases not matched to a gene: 3. This CDR3 region has 15 residues. The CDR3 DNA reads TGTGCCAGCAGCCAGACTAGCGGGGGTTACAATGAGCAGTTCTTC. It encodes CASSQTSGGYNEQFF. The complete variable domain, with remaining parts taken from reference TRBV7-2 and TRBJ2-1, reads GAGVSQSPSNKVTEKGKDVELRCDPISGHTALYWYRQSLGQGLEFLIYFQGNSAPDKSGLPSDRFSAERTGGSVSTLTIQRTQQEDSAVYLCASSQTSGGYNEQFFGPGTRLTVL.

The V and J genes are TRBV4-1 and TRBJ1-5; 10 nucleotides agree with TRBD1. Germline V gives CDR1 MGHRA, CDR2 YSYEKL. V trimming: 3 bases; J trimming: 6 bases; junction bases outside the gene matches: 8. The CDR3 spans 16 residues. CDR3 in DNA: TGCGCCAGCAGCCAGACCACGACAGGGGGCGGTCAGCCCCAGCATTTT. Amino acid sequence: CASSQTTTGGGQPQHF.

V usage is TRBV25-1 and J usage is TRBJ1-2, with TRBD1 as a possible D gene (6 bases). The CDR3 spans 12 residues. V was trimmed by 6 bases and J by 7 bases, leaving 12 bases between them. From germline, CDR1 is MGHDK and CDR2 SYGVNS. CDR3: CASRGGGSGYTF. The CDR3 nucleotides are TGTGCCAGCAGAGGGGGAGGATCTGGCTACACCTTC.

A single count supports this clonotype. At one boundary the junction diverges from the germline segment, which might be a read error. This rearrangement joins TRBV3-1 to TRBJ1-6; TRBD1 is a possible D gene (6 bases). The CDR3 extends over 16 amino acids. Germline values: CDR1 LGHDT, CDR2 YNNKEL (reference sequence). The CDR3 nucleotides read TGTGCCAGCAGCCCCCGGGGAGGGGGTTCTAATTCACCCCTACACTTT. It translates to CASSPRGGGSNSPLHF.

In this sample, this clonotype turned up a few times. This chain joins TRBV7-2 and TRBJ2-7; 12 positions agree with TRBD1. After removal of 5 bases from V and 2 bases from J, the junction contained 4 bases not matched to a gene. The CDR3 extends over 15 amino acids. Looked up from germline, CDR1 is SGHTA and CDR2 is FQGNSA. The CDR3 DNA reads TGTGCCAGCAGCGAAGGGACAGGGGGCGCCTACGAGCAGTACTTC. It yields the protein CASSEGTGGAYEQYF.